This T cell receptor (beta chain) was sequenced during a study of blood T cell repertoires in COVID-19. In germline, CDR1 is SGHAT, CDR2 FQNNGV. The CDR3 spans 16 residues. V gave up 5 bases and J gave up 4 bases, with 18 bases separating them. Clones were read by immunoSEQ multiplex PCR, and TCRdb kept only the in-frame ones, dropping some. Of about 59,000 clones listed, roughly 90% are singletons. The J gene is TRBJ2-1, the V gene TRBV11-2, with D perhaps TRBD2 (7 bases). Sequencing used peripheral blood. The receptor's source is a man aged 80 or over with acute or convalescent COVID-19. For the CDR3, the DNA is TGTGCCAGCAGCCCCTCCCGGGGGGCGATTTACAATGAGCAGTTCTTC. The encoded protein is CASSPSRGAIYNEQFF. The full variable domain, rest sourced from reference TRBV11-2 and TRBJ2-1, is EAGVAQSPRYKIIEKRQSVAFWCNPISGHATLYWYQQILGQGPKLLIQFQNNGVVDDSQLPKDRFSAERLKGVDSTLKIQPAKLEDSAVYLCASSPSRGAIYNEQFFGPGTRLTVL.